These 8 T cell receptor beta chains came from one sample sequenced in a study of patients and donors after allogeneic stem cell transplantation. TCRdb reprocessed the RT-PCR reads via MiXCR and lists one record per CDR3 protein. The sample has some 960,000 distinct CDR3 sequences, around 17% seen once. The sequencing sample was made of blood, either unsorted or a sorted T cell fraction (not recorded which). The receptors here all came from a human donor who was either an allogeneic HSCT recipient or a stem cell or donor lymphocyte infusion donor (not recorded which). It is not recorded whose cells these are; they may come from a transplant donor.

CDR3 coding DNA: TGCGCCAGCAGCCAAGAGAGGGATTCTCGATGGGAGCAGTACTTC. This codes for CASSQERDSRWEQYF. The chain has TRBV4-1 and TRBJ2-7; D is possibly TRBD2 (5 bases). The CDR3 is 15 residues long. CDR1 and CDR2 (germline): MGHRA, YSYEKL. V lost 0 bases to trimming and J lost 7 bases, with 16 bases between them.

The chain employs TRBV27 and TRBJ1-2; no reliable D call. This CDR3 region has 13 residues. Per the germline V gene, CDR1 is MNHEY and CDR2 is SMNVEV (reference sequence). The ends were cut back, 2 bases at V and 8 bases at J, with 12 bases in the middle. CDR3 sequence (DNA): TGTGCCAGCAGTTTAGAGGTGGGCCAAGGCTACACCTTC. It codes for CASSLEVGQGYTF.

The chain recombines TRBV2 with TRBJ2-1; TRBD2 matches 8 bases. CDR1 SNHLY and CDR2 FYNNEI come from the germline V gene. This CDR3 has 15 amino acids. The V and J ends lost 4 bases and 8 bases, in that order; junction bases with no gene match: 10. The CDR3 DNA is TGTGCCAGCAGTGTAGGGCGGGGGGCCCAGTATGAGCAGTTCTTC. This codes for CASSVGRGAQYEQFF.

The rearrangement links TRBV11-1 to TRBJ2-3, with 10 bases lining up with TRBD2. The V segment lost 4 bases and the J segment 2 bases; nucleotides outside the gene matches: 3. CDR1 SGHAT and CDR2 FQDESV come from the germline V gene (reference sequence). The CDR3 is 15 residues long. The CDR3 bases are TGTGCCAGCAGCTGGACTAGCGGATACACAGATACGCAGTATTTT. Amino acid sequence: CASSWTSGYTDTQYF.

This clonotype was counted between two and nine times. The rearrangement uses TRBV4-3 and TRBJ2-3, with 9 bases lining up with TRBD2. From germline, CDR1 is LGHNA and CDR2 YSLEER. The length of the CDR3 is 20 residues. The ends lost 0 bases at V and 4 bases at J; junction bases unmatched: 17. As DNA, the CDR3 is TGCGCCAGCAGCCAAGATCTTGGCGGGGGGGCCAGGTCCAGTTCAGATACGCAGTATTTT. It specifies CASSQDLGGGARSSSDTQYF.

This clonotype has more than one count but fewer than ten. This rearrangement joins TRBV29-1 to TRBJ2-7; D not resolved. CDR1 and CDR2 (germline): SQVTM, ANQGSEA. The ends were cut back, 3 bases at V and 3 bases at J, with 6 bases in the middle. The CDR3 length is 11 residues. The CDR3 is CSVDSGYEQYF. The CDR3 coding sequence is TGCAGCGTTGATAGTGGCTACGAGCAGTACTTC.

This clonotype has just a few counts. V usage is TRBV7-9 and J usage is TRBJ1-2; perhaps TRBD1 as D (6 bases). The germline V gene has CDR1 SEHNR and CDR2 FQNEAQ (reference sequence). The CDR3 contains 14 residues. Trimming removed 5 bases from V and 6 bases from J, with 16 bases in between. CDR3 amino acids: CASSLQRDTNGYTF. CDR3 in DNA: TGTGCCAGCAGCCTCCAGAGGGACACCAATGGCTACACCTTC.

In DNA form, the CDR3 reads TGTGCCATCAGTGAGTCAAGGGACAGCTATGGCTACACCTTC. It yields the protein CAISESRDSYGYTF. The gene calls are TRBV10-3 and TRBJ1-2, with 7 bases matching TRBD1. The CDR3 contains 14 residues. The germline gives CDR1 ENHRY, CDR2 SYGVKD. J gave up 4 bases and V 0 bases, and 2 bases lay outside the gene matches.